This T cell receptor beta chain was profiled in a study of regulatory T cells in long-lasting Graves disease. Study-level points and caveats: New patients shared around 1,000 public clonotypes, and persistent patients shared more, with about 2,500.

Construction of TCR beta libraries relied on iRepertoire HTBI primers and on Arm-PCR targeting CDR3 regions. Via MiXCR, TCRdb re-called the multiplex PCR reads, giving one row per CDR3 protein. The data contain around 330,000 distinct CDR3 sequences, about 18% of them singletons. This clonotype was seen repeatedly, ten times or more. Its antigen remains unknown. Stated time point: newly diagnosed GD, antithyroid drugs for less than 3 months. PBMC RNA was the source of the TCR library. Patients were enrolled at an endocrinology department in Xi'an, China. The source of this sequence is a female donor with Graves disease. Here the sequenced sample was peripheral blood mononuclear cells (PBMCs), taken at new diagnosis, from a patient treated with antithyroid drugs.

The CDR3, as DNA: TGTGCCAGCGTTCGAAGCTCCTACAATGAGCAGTTCTTC. Amino acids: CASVRSSYNEQFF. The chain carries TRBV6-2 or TRBV6-3 and TRBJ2-1; D remains ambiguous. The CDR3 extends over 13 amino acids. Trimming removed 8 bases at V and 0 bases at J, with 8 bases between. Germline V gene sequence: CDR1 MNHEY, CDR2 SVGEGT.